The rows below give T cell receptor beta chains drawn from one sample of a study of Ad26.COV2.S vaccination and SARS-CoV-2 variants. Assay used: immunoSEQ multiplex PCR; TCRdb lists only in-frame clones, some missing. The sample gives roughly 92,000 clones, roughly 85% of which show up once; 15% to 20% is in the top ten. This specimen was peripheral blood, taken after recovery from COVID-19. Receptor source: a human donor who had recovered from COVID-19. Both conserved end residues are part of each CDR3. D genes are given only for firm matches. Not every row has a clone size; where given, it reads once, few, many or a size class.

V	size	J	D	DNA	CDR3
TRBV27	few	TRBJ1-2	.	TGTGCCAGCAGTTTATTCCGGGGTGACGGCTACACCTTC	CASSLFRGDGYTF
TRBV3-1/TRBV3-2	.	TRBJ2-3	.	TGTGCCAGCAGCCGGACGTCTGATACGCAGTATTTT	CASSRTSDTQYF
TRBV11-2	.	TRBJ2-5	TRBD2	TGTGCCAGCAGCTCCCGGCTAGCGGTCACCCACCAAGAGACCCAGTACTTC	CASSSRLAVTHQETQYF
TRBV24-1	few	TRBJ2-1	TRBD2	TGTGCCACCAGTGCTGTGGGTTCGCGGGAGGGCCGAAATGAGCAGTTCTTC	CATSAVGSREGRNEQFF
TRBV12-3/TRBV12-4	.	TRBJ2-1	.	TGTGCCAGCAGTTTCGGGGGCTATGAGCAGTTCTTC	CASSFGGYEQFF
TRBV7-9	.	TRBJ1-4	TRBD1	TGTGCCAGCAGCTTTGGACAGGGGGGCGAAAAACTGTTTTTT	CASSFGQGGEKLFF
TRBV7-2	.	TRBJ1-3	.	TGTGCCAGCAGAAACAGAGGTCCCGGAAACACCATATATTTT	CASRNRGPGNTIYF
TRBV11-2	.	TRBJ1-3	.	TGTGCCAGCAGGAGGGGGTGGTCATTCGACACCATATATTTT	CASRRGWSFDTIYF
TRBV5-1	.	TRBJ2-3	TRBD1	TGCGCCAGCAGCCGTCAGGGGGCGAACACAGATACGCAGTATTTT	CASSRQGANTDTQYF
TRBV29-1	few	TRBJ2-7	.	TGCAGCGTTGAAGATCAGGGGCCGCAGTACTTC	CSVEDQGPQYF
TRBV28	.	TRBJ1-2	.	TGTGCCAGCATGACCTGGGGGACCTATGGCTACACCTTC	CASMTWGTYGYTF
TRBV5-4	.	TRBJ1-3	.	TGTGCCAGCAGCTCTTGGCGACAGGCCCGCTCTGGAAACACCATATATTTT	CASSSWRQARSGNTIYF
TRBV7-9	.	TRBJ1-1	.	TGTGCCAGCAGCCACGGGGAGGATGAAGCTTTCTTT	CASSHGEDEAFF